The next 30 T cell receptor beta chains were all read from a single sample in a study of blood T cells in healthy people across ages. Together with a sample-barcoded 5' primer, a J-beta primer mix was included in a second PCR lasting roughly 6 to 12 cycles. Each CDR3 protein gets one entry after TCRdb re-called the 5' RACE reads with MiXCR. The data hold 800,000 or so distinct CDR3 sequences, with about half observed a single time. Sequencing used blood. Receptors originate from a man older than 75 in good health.

This clonotype was seen only a few times. V and J are TRBV5-1 and TRBJ2-1; D may be TRBD2 (6 bases). The CDR3 has 14 amino acids. V was cut by 0 bases and J by 6 bases, with 10 bases left in between. CDR1 is SGHRS and CDR2 is YFSETQ in the germline V gene. For the CDR3, the DNA is TGCGCCAGCAGCTTGGCGACTAGATCCAATGAGCAGTTCTTC. Protein product: CASSLATRSNEQFF.

V and J are TRBV7-2 and TRBJ2-3, with 7 bases fitting TRBD2. V shed 5 bases, J shed 2 bases, and the junction held 13 bases outside the gene matches. This CDR3 region has 17 residues. The germline V gene has CDR1 SGHTA and CDR2 FQGNSA. The DNA for the CDR3 is TGTGCCAGCAGCCAGCAGATTGGAGCGGGGATCACAGATACGCAGTATTTT. This encodes CASSQQIGAGITDTQYF.

The gene calls are TRBV20-1 and TRBJ2-3; the match to TRBD2 covers 10 bases. V lost 6 bases and J lost 5; bases outside the gene matches: 8. CDR1 and CDR2 from the germline V gene are DFQATT and SNEGSKA (reference sequence). CDR3 length: 14 residues. CDR3 sequence reads: CSATLAGEEDTQYF. CDR3 coding DNA: TGCAGTGCCACCCTAGCGGGAGAGGAAGATACGCAGTATTTT.

The chain carries TRBV5-1 and TRBJ2-1; 12 positions agree with TRBD2. The CDR3 runs to 17 residues. The trim removed 4 bases at V and 7 bases at J, leaving 12 bases unmatched. Germline values: CDR1 SGHRS, CDR2 YFSETQ. The CDR3 DNA follows: TGCGCCAGCAGCCGGCCGACTAGCGGGGGTGATAGGAATGAGCAGTTCTTC. It encodes CASSRPTSGGDRNEQFF.

This clonotype was picked up one time. The chain joins TRBV6-2 or TRBV6-3 to TRBJ2-3; D is ambiguous. The V end was cut by 2 bases, the J end by 0 bases, with 12 bases between. CDR1 is MNHEY, CDR2 SVGEGT, per germline. The CDR3 runs to 16 residues. As DNA, the CDR3 is TGTGCCAGCAGTTACGAAAGGCCAACTAGCACAGATACGCAGTATTTT. This sequence encodes CASSYERPTSTDTQYF.

The CDR3 region is CASSNLAGAIGELFF. The CDR3 nucleotides are TGTGCCAGCAGCAACCTAGCGGGAGCCATCGGGGAGCTGTTTTTT. The chain joins TRBV7-2 to TRBJ2-2; TRBD2 matches 10 bases. The germline V gene has CDR1 SGHTA and CDR2 FQGNSA. J lost 7 bases, V lost 5 bases, and 7 bases had no gene match. The CDR3 covers 15 residues.

V is TRBV6-6 and J is TRBJ2-1; D is perhaps TRBD2 (5 bases). Trimming cost V 2 bases and J 9 bases, with 8 bases left between them. Germline CDR1 and CDR2: MNHNY and SVGAGI (reference sequence). This CDR3 spans 12 amino acids. Here the CDR3 reads CASSYGGFEQFF. The CDR3 DNA reads as TGTGCCAGCAGTTACGGAGGTTTTGAGCAGTTCTTC.

The V and J genes are TRBV5-1 and TRBJ2-2; D is uncertain. This CDR3 region has 13 residues. Germline V gene sequence: CDR1 SGHRS, CDR2 YFSETQ. Trimming stripped 4 bases from V and 7 bases from J, with 11 bases between. Here the CDR3 DNA reads TGCGCCAGCAGCGTGGATGGGGTCGGGGAGCTGTTTTTT. Protein product: CASSVDGVGELFF.

Comment on this clonotype: A read error may account for a junction end that differs from germline. This chain links TRBV28 with TRBJ2-3; TRBD2 might be the D (5 bases). CDR3 size: 15 residues. In germline, CDR1 is MDHEN, CDR2 SYDVKM. CDR3 in DNA: TGTGTCAGCAAGACTAAGGTTTCTAGCACAGATATGCAGTATTTT. Residues: CVSKTKVSSTDMQYF.

The chain uses TRBV9 and TRBJ2-7, with 8 bases aligning to TRBD2. The CDR3 contains 15 residues. Germline trimming cut 0 bases from V and 0 bases from J; bases unmatched to any gene: 2. From germline, CDR1 is SGDLS and CDR2 YYNGEE. CDR3 DNA: TGTGCCAGCAGCGTAGGCCTAGCGGGCTCCTACGAGCAGTACTTC. Its protein is CASSVGLAGSYEQYF.

This clonotype was seen a few times. V and J are TRBV5-1 and TRBJ2-7; 11 bases agree with TRBD2. J was trimmed by 3 bases and V by 3 bases; bases with no gene match: 2. CDR3 length: 14 amino acids. In germline, CDR1 is SGHRS, CDR2 YFSETQ. The CDR3 coding sequence is TGCGCCAGCAGCTGGACTAGCGGGCACTACGAGCAGTACTTC. It encodes CASSWTSGHYEQYF. The full variable domain, rest sourced from reference TRBV5-1 and TRBJ2-7, is KAGVTQTPRYLIKTRGQQVTLSCSPISGHRSVSWYQQTPGQGLQFLFEYFSETQRNKGNFPGRFSGRQFSNSRSEMNVSTLELGDSALYLCASSWTSGHYEQYFGPGTRLTVT.

This chain links TRBV2 with TRBJ2-7; D is ambiguous. CDR3 length: 16 residues. Trimming cost V 5 bases and J 3 bases, with 20 bases left between them. Looked up from germline, CDR1 is SNHLY and CDR2 is FYNNEI. CDR3 DNA: TGTGCCAGCAGTTTCGGCAGTGGCCTGCTGAACTACGAGCAGTACTTC. Translating gives CASSFGSGLLNYEQYF.

On this clonotype itself: One end of the junction does not line up with germline, which may come from a read error. The J gene is TRBJ2-5, the V gene TRBV12-3 or TRBV12-4; D gene uncertain. The DNA end is more similar to TRBJ2-7, so the J call may be wrong. The CDR3 spans 13 residues. The CDR3 reads CACSLISPYEQYF. In DNA form, the CDR3 reads TGTGCCTGCAGCCTCATAAGCCCCTACGAGCAGTACTTC.

This sequence joins TRBV20-1 and TRBJ2-7, with 8 bases fitting TRBD1. V shed 6 bases and J 2 bases; nucleotides not matched to a gene: 3. In germline, CDR1 is DFQATT, CDR2 SNEGSKA (reference sequence). The length of the CDR3 is 12 residues. CDR3 amino acids: CSARQGPYEQYF. The CDR3 bases are TGCAGTGCACGACAGGGGCCCTACGAGCAGTACTTC.

The sample holds a few counts of this clonotype. J is TRBJ2-1 and V is TRBV9; 10 nucleotides align to TRBD2. The germline V gene has CDR1 SGDLS and CDR2 YYNGEE. The CDR3 contains 19 residues. With V trimmed by 0 bases and J by 1 base, 10 bases remained unmatched. The CDR3 DNA is TGTGCCAGCAGCGTAGGAGGAAGCGGGAGGGCCGCTTCCTACAATGAGCAGTTCTTC. Translated, it gives CASSVGGSGRAASYNEQFF.

The chain recombines TRBV5-1 with TRBJ2-1; the D gene is possibly TRBD2 (5 bases). Trimming shortened V by 3 bases and J by 7 bases, and 20 bases separated the two germline ends. Per germline, CDR1 SGHRS and CDR2 YFSETQ. The CDR3 contains 16 residues. The CDR3, as DNA: TGCGCCAGCAGCTCGGGGTCCGACTCTCCTAGTAATGAGCAGTTCTTC. Translated, it gives CASSSGSDSPSNEQFF. The full variable domain, in which reference TRBV5-1 and TRBJ2-1 provide the parts outside the CDR3, is KAGVTQTPRYLIKTRGQQVTLSCSPISGHRSVSWYQQTPGQGLQFLFEYFSETQRNKGNFPGRFSGRQFSNSRSEMNVSTLELGDSALYLCASSSGSDSPSNEQFFGPGTRLTVL.

The J gene is TRBJ2-7, the V gene TRBV18; D gene uncertain. V lost 2 bases to trimming and J lost 1 base, with 9 bases between them. Germline V lookup: CDR1 KGHSH, CDR2 LQKENI. CDR3 size: 14 residues. Here the CDR3 reads CASSPATASYEQYF. Written as DNA, the CDR3 is TGTGCCAGCTCACCAGCGACGGCATCCTACGAGCAGTACTTC.

V gene TRBV7-6 combines with J gene TRBJ2-7, with 7 positions matching TRBD1. This CDR3 has 13 residues. The V segment lost 7 bases and the J segment 5 bases; nucleotides outside the gene matches: 8. Germline assignment: CDR1 SGHVS and CDR2 FNYEAQ. This chain's CDR3 is CASTDRVGDEQYF. The CDR3 DNA sequence: TGTGCCAGCACCGACAGGGTAGGCGACGAGCAGTACTTC. The whole variable domain, filled in from reference TRBV7-6 and TRBJ2-7, reads GAGVSQSPRYKVTKRGQDVALRCDPISGHVSLYWYRQALGQGPEFLTYFNYEAQQDKSGLPNDRFSAERPEGSISTLTIQRTEQRDSAMYRCASTDRVGDEQYFGPGTRLTVT.

This clonotype was recorded a few times. The chain has TRBV11-2 and TRBJ2-5; TRBD2 matches at 7 bases. The CDR3 loop spans 13 amino acids. Germline values: CDR1 SGHAT, CDR2 FQNNGV. V dropped 9 bases and J dropped 5; count of bases not matched to a gene: 9. CDR3 residues: CASTAGALETQYF. CDR3 DNA: TGTGCCAGTACTGCGGGAGCTTTGGAGACCCAGTACTTC.

The chain has TRBV5-1 and TRBJ2-5; weak D call: TRBD1 (6 bases). The germline CDR1 and CDR2 sequences are SGHRS and YFSETQ. This CDR3 has 15 residues. V lost 2 bases and J lost 3, with 14 bases in between. The CDR3 reads CASSLQGIGEETQYF. In DNA, the CDR3 is TGCGCCAGCAGCTTACAGGGTATTGGAGAAGAGACCCAGTACTTC. The full variable domain, its missing parts supplied by reference TRBV5-1 and TRBJ2-5, is KAGVTQTPRYLIKTRGQQVTLSCSPISGHRSVSWYQQTPGQGLQFLFEYFSETQRNKGNFPGRFSGRQFSNSRSEMNVSTLELGDSALYLCASSLQGIGEETQYFGPGTRLLVL.

With regard to this clonotype: The junction does not match germline at one end; this may be a read error. The V and J genes are TRBV29-1 and TRBJ2-7; the D gene is possibly TRBD1 (6 bases). Germline values: CDR1 SQVTM, CDR2 ANQGSEA. CDR3 length: 14 amino acids. The CDR3 nucleotides are TGCAGCGTTGAAAAAGGGGGTGGGGCCTACGGGCAGTACTTC. Translated, it gives CSVEKGGGAYGQYF.

Concerning this clonotype: A read error may produce the germline difference seen at one junction end. The V gene is TRBV20-1, the J gene TRBJ2-7; weak D call: TRBD1 (7 bases). The germline CDR1 and CDR2 sequences are DFQATT and SNEGSKA (reference sequence). The CDR3 contains 15 residues. The chain's CDR3 is CSARDWQGDSDEQYF. Written as DNA, the CDR3 is TGCAGTGCTAGAGATTGGCAGGGGGACTCCGACGAGCAGTACTTC.

The chain combines TRBV20-1 with TRBJ2-3, with a possible D match to TRBD2 (5 bases). CDR3 length: 13 residues. Germline CDR1 reads DFQATT; CDR2 reads SNEGSKA (reference sequence). The V and J ends lost 4 bases and 10 bases respectively, with 18 bases between them. Written as DNA, the CDR3 is TGCAGTGCTAACTCCCCTTATAGCGATGCGCAGTATTTT. Translated: CSANSPYSDAQYF.

The sample holds many counts of this clonotype. The chain combines TRBV12-3 or TRBV12-4 with TRBJ2-3, with 7 nucleotides matching TRBD2. CDR3 length equals 15 residues. J lost 1 base, V lost 7 bases, and 8 bases had no gene match. For the CDR3, the DNA is TGTGCCAGCACCCCGGGAGGCCATGGCACAGATACGCAGTATTTT. Its protein product is CASTPGGHGTDTQYF.

This sequence joins TRBV29-1 and TRBJ2-2; no definite D call. Trimming left V 0 bases short and J 2 bases short, with 10 bases between. The CDR3 totals 15 residues. CDR1 SQVTM and CDR2 ANQGSEA come from the germline V gene. The CDR3 loop is CSVEDRSLNTGELFF. The CDR3 nucleotides read TGCAGCGTTGAAGATCGGAGCCTTAACACCGGGGAGCTGTTTTTT.

This clonotype was recorded at least ten times. J is TRBJ2-5 and V is TRBV12-3 or TRBV12-4, with D unclear. V lost 7 bases, J lost 2 bases, and 11 bases lay in between. This CDR3 region has 13 residues. This chain's CDR3 is CASKGSGQETQYF. In DNA, the CDR3 is TGTGCCAGCAAAGGATCCGGGCAAGAGACCCAGTACTTC.

This clonotype appeared many times. The chain couples TRBV5-1 to TRBJ2-1, with 7 bases identical to TRBD1. J lost 3 bases, V lost 0 bases, and 3 bases had no gene match. Germline V CDR1 and CDR2: SGHRS, YFSETQ. The CDR3 length is 15 residues. CDR3 in DNA: TGCGCCAGCAGCTTGGGACAGGGCCACTACAATGAGCAGTTCTTC. Protein: CASSLGQGHYNEQFF.

This clonotype came up a few times. The genes are TRBV6-2 or TRBV6-3 and TRBJ2-7; 12 nucleotides match TRBD1. Germline V lookup: CDR1 MNHEY, CDR2 SVGEGT. Trimming cost V 7 bases and J 2 bases; bases outside gene matches: 3. The CDR3 runs 14 residues. For the CDR3, the DNA is TGTGCCAGCAAAGGGGACAGGGGGCCCTACGAGCAGTACTTC. Translation: CASKGDRGPYEQYF.

This clonotype came up a few times. This chain joins TRBV29-1 and TRBJ2-4; unclear D gene. The V end lost 6 bases, the J end lost 1 base, and 16 bases lay between the germline ends. Germline V lookup: CDR1 SQVTM, CDR2 ANQGSEA. The CDR3 runs to 15 residues. The CDR3 protein is CSVLNRVGAKNIQYF. The CDR3 DNA follows: TGCAGCGTCCTAAATCGGGTGGGGGCCAAAAACATTCAGTACTTC.

The J gene is TRBJ2-7, the V gene TRBV15; D is undetermined. With 0 bases removed from V and 7 bases from J, the gap between germline ends came to 13 bases. The germline V gene encodes CDR1 LNHNV and CDR2 YYDKDF (reference sequence). The CDR3 is 14 residues long. Here the CDR3 reads CATSRDGRNNEQYF. The DNA for the CDR3 is TGTGCCACCAGCAGAGATGGTAGGAACAATGAGCAGTACTTC.